The clone carrying this T cell receptor beta chain appeared a single time. Its specificity is not known. Thawed PBMCs were FACS-sorted into unstimulated CD4+CD25+CD127- regulatory T cells, CD4+CD25- non-regulatory cells, CD4 and CD8 cells. TCRdb's copy holds only in-frame clones and misses some; the assay was immunoSEQ multiplex PCR. The repertoire holds 90,000 to 150,000 clones, roughly nine tenths seen once, with roughly 0.63% in the top ten. Germline assignment: CDR1 MNHEY and CDR2 SVGAGI. Between the trimmed V and J ends, which lost 7 bases and 4 bases, there was a span of 14 bases. The length of the CDR3 is 14 residues. The data originate from a study of Tregs in tolerant kidney transplant recipients. Overall study results and limits: Few patients were studied, so findings need validation in larger groups.

The receptor comes from a human donor in good health. The V gene is TRBV6-5, the J gene TRBJ1-5, with TRBD1 as a possible D gene (5 bases). The sequencing input was CD4+ T cells from blood. In nucleotides, the CDR3 is TGTGCCAGCACGCCAGCGGGGGGGAATCAGCCCCAGCATTTT. This translates into CASTPAGGNQPQHF.